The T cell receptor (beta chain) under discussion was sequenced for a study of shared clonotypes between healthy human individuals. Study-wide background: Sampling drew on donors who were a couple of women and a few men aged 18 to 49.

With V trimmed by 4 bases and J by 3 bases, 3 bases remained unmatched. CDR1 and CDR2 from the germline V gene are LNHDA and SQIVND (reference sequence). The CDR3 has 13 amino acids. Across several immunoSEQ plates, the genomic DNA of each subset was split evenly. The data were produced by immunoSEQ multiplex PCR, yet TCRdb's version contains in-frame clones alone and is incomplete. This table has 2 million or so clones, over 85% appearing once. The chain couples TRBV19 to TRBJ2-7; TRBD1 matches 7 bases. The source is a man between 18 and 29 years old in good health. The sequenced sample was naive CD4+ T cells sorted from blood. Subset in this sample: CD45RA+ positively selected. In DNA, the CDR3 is TGTGCCAGTAGTAACTCAGGGGGCTACGAGCAGTACTTC. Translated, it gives CASSNSGGYEQYF.